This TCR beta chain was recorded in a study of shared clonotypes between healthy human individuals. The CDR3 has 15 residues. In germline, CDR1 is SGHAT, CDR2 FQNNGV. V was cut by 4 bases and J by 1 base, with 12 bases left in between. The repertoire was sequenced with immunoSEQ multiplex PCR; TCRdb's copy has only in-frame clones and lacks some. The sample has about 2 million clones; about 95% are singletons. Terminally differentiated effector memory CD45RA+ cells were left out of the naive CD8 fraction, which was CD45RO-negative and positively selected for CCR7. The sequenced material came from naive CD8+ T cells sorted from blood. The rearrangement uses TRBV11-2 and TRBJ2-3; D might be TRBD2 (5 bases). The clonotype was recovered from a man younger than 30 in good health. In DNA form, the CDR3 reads TGTGCCAGCAGCTCCGGGGATAGCGGCACAGATACGCAGTATTTT. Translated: CASSSGDSGTDTQYF.